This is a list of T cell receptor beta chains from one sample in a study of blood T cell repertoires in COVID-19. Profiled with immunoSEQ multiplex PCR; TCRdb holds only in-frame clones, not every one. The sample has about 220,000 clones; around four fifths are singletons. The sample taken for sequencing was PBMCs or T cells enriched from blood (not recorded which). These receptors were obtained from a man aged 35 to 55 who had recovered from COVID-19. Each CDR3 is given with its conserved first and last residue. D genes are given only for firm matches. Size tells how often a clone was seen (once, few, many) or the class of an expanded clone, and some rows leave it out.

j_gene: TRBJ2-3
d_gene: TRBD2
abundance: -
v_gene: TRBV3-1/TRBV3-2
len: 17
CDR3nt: TGTGCCAGCAGCCAAGATGGCTCGGGGGGGCCCCTAGGTACGCAGTATTTT
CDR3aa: CASSQDGSGGPLGTQYF

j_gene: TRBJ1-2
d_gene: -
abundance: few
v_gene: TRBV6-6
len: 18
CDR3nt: TGTGCCAGCAGTCCCTCCTACGGAGACGGGAAGTTAAACTATGGCTACACCTTC
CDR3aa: CASSPSYGDGKLNYGYTF

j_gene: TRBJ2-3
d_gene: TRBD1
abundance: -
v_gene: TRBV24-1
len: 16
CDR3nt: TGTGCCACCAGTGATCCACCGGGACAGGCCACAGATACGCAGTATTTT
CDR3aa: CATSDPPGQATDTQYF

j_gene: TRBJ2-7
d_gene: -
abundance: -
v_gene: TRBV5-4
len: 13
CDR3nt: TGTGCCAGCAGCTTGCCGAGCTCCTACGAGCAGTACTTC
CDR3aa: CASSLPSSYEQYF

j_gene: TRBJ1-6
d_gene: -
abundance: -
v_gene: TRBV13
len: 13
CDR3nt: TGTGCCAGCAGCTTAGGTAGGGGCTCACCCCTCCACTTT
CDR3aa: CASSLGRGSPLHF

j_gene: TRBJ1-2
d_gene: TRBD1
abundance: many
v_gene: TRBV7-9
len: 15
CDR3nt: TGTGCCAGCAGCTTAATAGGGACAGGGAACTATGGCTACACCTTC
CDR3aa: CASSLIGTGNYGYTF

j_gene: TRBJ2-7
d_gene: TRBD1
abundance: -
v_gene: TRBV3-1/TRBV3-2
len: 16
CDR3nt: TGTGCCAGCAGCCAAGATCGGACAGGGGTCTCCTACGAGCAGTACTTC
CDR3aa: CASSQDRTGVSYEQYF

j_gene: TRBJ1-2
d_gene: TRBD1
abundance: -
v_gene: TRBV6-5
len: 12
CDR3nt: TGTGCCAGCAAGGGACAGGTGGCTGGCTACACCTTC
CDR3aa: CASKGQVAGYTF

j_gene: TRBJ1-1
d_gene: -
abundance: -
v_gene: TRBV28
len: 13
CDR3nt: TGTGCCAGCAGTCTCCGGGGAGACACTGAAGCTTTCTTT
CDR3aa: CASSLRGDTEAFF

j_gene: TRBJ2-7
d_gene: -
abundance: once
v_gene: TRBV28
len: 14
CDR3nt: TGTGCCAGCAGTTCGCCCCTCCTGGGGCACGAGCAGTACTTC
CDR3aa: CASSSPLLGHEQYF

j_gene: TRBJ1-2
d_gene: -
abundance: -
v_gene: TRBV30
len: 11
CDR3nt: TGTGCCTGGAGTACGGGAGGGAGCGACACCTTC
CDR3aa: CAWSTGGSDTF

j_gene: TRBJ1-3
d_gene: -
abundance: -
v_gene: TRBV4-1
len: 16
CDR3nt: TGCGCCAGCAGCCAAGGGCAGGACTACTCTGGAAACACCATATATTTT
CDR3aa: CASSQGQDYSGNTIYF

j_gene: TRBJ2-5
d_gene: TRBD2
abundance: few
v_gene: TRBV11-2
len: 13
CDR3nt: TGTGCCAGCCTCAGAGCGGGGGGGCTCGCCCAGTACTTC
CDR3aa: CASLRAGGLAQYF

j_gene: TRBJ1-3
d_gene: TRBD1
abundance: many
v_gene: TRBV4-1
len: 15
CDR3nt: TGCGCCAGCAGCCAAGGACAGGGGACCGGAAACACCATATATTTT
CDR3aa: CASSQGQGTGNTIYF

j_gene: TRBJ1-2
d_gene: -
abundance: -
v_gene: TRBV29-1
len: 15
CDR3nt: TGCAGCGTTGATTCCATCCCGGGTGGAGGGTATGGCTACACCTTC
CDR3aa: CSVDSIPGGGYGYTF

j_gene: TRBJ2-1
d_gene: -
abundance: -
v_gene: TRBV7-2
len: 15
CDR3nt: TGTGCCTTCTCTGGGGGGCTCCCCGGGGGGACAGGGCAGTTCTTC
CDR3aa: CAFSGGLPGGTGQFF

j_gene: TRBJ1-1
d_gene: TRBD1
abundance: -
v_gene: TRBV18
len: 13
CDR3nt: TGTGCCAGCTCACAGGGGGCGACCACTGAAGCTTTCTTT
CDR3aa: CASSQGATTEAFF

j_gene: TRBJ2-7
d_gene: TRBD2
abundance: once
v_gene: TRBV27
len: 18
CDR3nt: TGTGCCAGCAGTTTTGAGACTAGCGGGACCAAGATCGGCCGCGAGCAGTACTTC
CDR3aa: CASSFETSGTKIGREQYF

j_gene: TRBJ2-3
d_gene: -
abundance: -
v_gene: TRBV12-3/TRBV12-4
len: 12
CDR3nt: TGTGCCAGCAGCTTCTACACAGATACGCAGTATTTT
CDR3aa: CASSFYTDTQYF

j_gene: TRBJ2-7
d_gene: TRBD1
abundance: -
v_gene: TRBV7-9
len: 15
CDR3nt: TGTGCCAGCACCAGTCCGGGACAGGGGGTGGGCGAGCAGTACTTC
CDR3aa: CASTSPGQGVGEQYF

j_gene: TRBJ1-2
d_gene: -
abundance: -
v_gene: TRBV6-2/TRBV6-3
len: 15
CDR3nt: TGTGCCAGCAGTTATGGCCCCCGTAGGACTGGTGGCTACACCTTC
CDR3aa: CASSYGPRRTGGYTF

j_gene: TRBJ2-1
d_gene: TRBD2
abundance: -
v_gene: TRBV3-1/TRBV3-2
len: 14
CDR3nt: TGTGCCAGCCTGGGACTAGCGGGAGACAATGAGCAGTTCTTC
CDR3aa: CASLGLAGDNEQFF

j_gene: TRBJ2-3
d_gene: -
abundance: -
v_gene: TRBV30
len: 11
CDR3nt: TGTGCCTGGGTAGTGGCAGATACGCAGTATTTT
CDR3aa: CAWVVADTQYF

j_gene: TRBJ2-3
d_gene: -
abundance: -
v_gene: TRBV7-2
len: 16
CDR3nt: TGTGCCAGCAGCTTAAGTCGACTAGGTGGCACAGATACGCAGTATTTT
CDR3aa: CASSLSRLGGTDTQYF

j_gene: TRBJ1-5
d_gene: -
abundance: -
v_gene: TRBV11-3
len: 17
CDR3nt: TGTGCCAGCAGCCCCTGGACAGACCCCTATAGCAATCAGCCCCAGCATTTT
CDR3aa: CASSPWTDPYSNQPQHF

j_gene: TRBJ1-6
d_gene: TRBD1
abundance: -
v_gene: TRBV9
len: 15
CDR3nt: TGTGCCAGCAGCGTAGATGGACAGGGGAATTCACCCCTCCACTTT
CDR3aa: CASSVDGQGNSPLHF

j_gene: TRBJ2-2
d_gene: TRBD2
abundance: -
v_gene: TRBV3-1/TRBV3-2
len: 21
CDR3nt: TGTGCCAGCAGCCAAGGGGTTAGGACAGGGACTAGCGGGGCGAACACCGGGGAGCTGTTTTTT
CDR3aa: CASSQGVRTGTSGANTGELFF

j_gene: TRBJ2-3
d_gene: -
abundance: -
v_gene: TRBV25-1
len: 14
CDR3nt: TGTGCCAGCAGTCTCCCAGGCATTAGGGATACGCAGTATTTT
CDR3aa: CASSLPGIRDTQYF

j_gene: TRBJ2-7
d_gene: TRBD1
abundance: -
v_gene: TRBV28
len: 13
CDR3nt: TGTGCCAGCAGTCCGACAGGGTACTACGAGCAGTACTTC
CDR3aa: CASSPTGYYEQYF

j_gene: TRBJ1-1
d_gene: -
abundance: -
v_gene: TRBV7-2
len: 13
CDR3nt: TGTGCCAGCAGCTTAGACTCACACACTGAAGCTTTCTTT
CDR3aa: CASSLDSHTEAFF

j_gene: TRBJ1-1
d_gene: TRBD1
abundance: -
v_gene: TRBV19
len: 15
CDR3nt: TGTGCCAGTAGTGCCTCCGGGACAGGGAGAACCGAAGCTTTCTTT
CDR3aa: CASSASGTGRTEAFF